This T cell receptor (beta chain) was identified in a study of neoadjuvant anti-PD-1 for oral cavity cancer. Study overall: Patients without progression got a fourth dose around day 43.

Cohort: HPV-negative, locally advanced oral cavity squamous cell carcinoma patients. Regarding this clone: Its antigen is undetermined.

The repertoire was sequenced with immunoSEQ multiplex PCR; TCRdb's copy has only in-frame clones and lacks some. Counted here are 12,000 or so clones, 55% to 70% occurring once; the ten biggest clones make up approximately 7%. General study points: Higher pretreatment blood Treg/Th17 ratios correlated with higher pretreatment blood and lower post-treatment tumor TCRbeta clonality.

Germline CDR1 reads ENHRY; CDR2 reads SYGVKD. This CDR3 is built from 13 residues. V lost 3 bases and J 2 bases, leaving 7 bases between the germline ends. The specimen comprised tumor tissue, sampled before nivolumab (anti-PD-1) treatment. The receptor was derived from a person between 40 and 85 years old with oral cavity squamous cell carcinoma. The donor label of this sample is uncertain. J is TRBJ2-5 and V is TRBV10-3; no definite D call. The CDR3 DNA reads as TGTGCCATCAGTGATTTCGTACAAGAGACCCAGTACTTC. As protein: CAISDFVQETQYF.